This T cell receptor beta chain is drawn from a study of blood T cells in healthy people across ages. A J-beta primer mix and a sample-barcoded 5' primer were used in a second PCR of about 7 to 12 cycles. TCRdb used MiXCR to reprocess the 5' RACE reads, holding one entry per CDR3 protein. The sample shows hundreds of thousands of distinct CDR3 sequences, 29% of them seen only once. Trimming took off 1 base at V and 4 bases at J, with 11 bases between the two ends. The germline CDR1 and CDR2 sequences are SGHVS and FQNEAQ. CDR3 length: 15 residues. At least ten counts were recorded for this clonotype. The chain couples TRBV7-8 to TRBJ2-1; TRBD2 might be the D (6 bases). The sequenced sample was blood. The TCR was taken from a woman older than 75 in good health. The DNA of the CDR3 is TGTGCCAGCAGCTTAGGAGCGGGCGTTTACAATGAGCAGTTCTTC. Translating gives CASSLGAGVYNEQFF.